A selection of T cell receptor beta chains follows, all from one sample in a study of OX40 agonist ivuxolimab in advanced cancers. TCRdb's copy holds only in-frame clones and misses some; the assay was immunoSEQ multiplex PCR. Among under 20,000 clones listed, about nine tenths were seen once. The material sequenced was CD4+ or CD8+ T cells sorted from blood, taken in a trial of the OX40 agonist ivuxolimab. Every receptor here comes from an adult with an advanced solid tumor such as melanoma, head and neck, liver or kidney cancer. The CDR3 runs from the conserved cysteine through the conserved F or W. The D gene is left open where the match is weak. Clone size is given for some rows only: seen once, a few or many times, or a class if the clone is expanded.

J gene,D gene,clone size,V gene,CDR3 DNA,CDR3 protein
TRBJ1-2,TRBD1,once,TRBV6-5,TGTGCCAGCAGACTGGGACAGGGAGGCTACACCTTC,CASRLGQGGYTF
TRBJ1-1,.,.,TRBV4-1,TGCGCCAGCAGCCCGCTAGGGGCGCGCACTGAAGCTTTCTTT,CASSPLGARTEAFF
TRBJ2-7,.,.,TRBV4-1,TGCGCCAGCAGCCTATCGCCCGAGGCCACCTACGAGCAGTACTTC,CASSLSPEATYEQYF
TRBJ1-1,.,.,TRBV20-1,TGCAGTGCTAGAGGGCCTCGTGGAGCTTTCTTT,CSARGPRGAFF
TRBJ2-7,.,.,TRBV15,TGTGCCACCAGCAGGGTTGTGGGGTCCTACGAGCAGTACTTC,CATSRVVGSYEQYF
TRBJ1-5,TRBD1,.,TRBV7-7,TGTGCTAGCAGCCAGGGGGCAGGTCAGCCCCAGCATTTT,CASSQGAGQPQHF
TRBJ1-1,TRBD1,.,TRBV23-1,TGCGCCAGCAGTCAAATCGGGGGACAGGAGATACTGAACACTGAAGCTTTCTTT,CASSQIGGQEILNTEAFF
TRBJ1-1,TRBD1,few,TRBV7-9,TGTGCCAGCAGCCCATTCAGGGGACAGGGTGACACTGAAGCTTTCTTT,CASSPFRGQGDTEAFF
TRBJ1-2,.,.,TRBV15,TGTGCCACCAGCAGAGATAGAGCGCAGAGCGGAGGCTACACCTTC,CATSRDRAQSGGYTF
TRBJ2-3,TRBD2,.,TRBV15,TGTGCCACCAGCAGAGGAGCGGGAGGGTCCGATACGCAGTATTTT,CATSRGAGGSDTQYF
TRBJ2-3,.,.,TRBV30,TGTGCCTGGAGTCCCGGGGTCACAGATACGCAGTATTTT,CAWSPGVTDTQYF
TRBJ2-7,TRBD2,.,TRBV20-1,TGCAGTGCTAGAGGCGGGGGGGAGCAGTACTTC,CSARGGGEQYF
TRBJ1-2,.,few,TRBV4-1,TGTGCCAGCAGCCAAGAAATAACAGCTAACCCGTATGGCTACACCTTC,CASSQEITANPYGYTF
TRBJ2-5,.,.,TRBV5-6,TGTGCCAGCAGCTTGGTTCGGGAAGAGACCCAGTACTTC,CASSLVREETQYF
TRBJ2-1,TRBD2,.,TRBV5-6,TGTGCCAGCAGCCCCGGGACTAGCAATGAGCAGTTCTTC,CASSPGTSNEQFF
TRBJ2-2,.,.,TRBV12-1,TGTGCCCTCGGAGGGCGGGAGAAGATCGGGGAGCTGTTTTTT,CALGGREKIGELFF
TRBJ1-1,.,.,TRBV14,TGTGCCAGCGGATCTGGGAACAGTGAAGCTTTCTTT,CASGSGNSEAFF
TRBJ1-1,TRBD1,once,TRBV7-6,TGTGCCAGCAGCTCGTCGGGACAGGGTTACACTGAAGCTTTCTTT,CASSSSGQGYTEAFF
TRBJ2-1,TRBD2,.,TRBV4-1,TGCGCCAGCAGCCAAGGTGCCCCAAGCGGGAGGCGGGATGAGCAGTTCTTC,CASSQGAPSGRRDEQFF
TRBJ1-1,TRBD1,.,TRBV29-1,TGCAGCGTTCCCGGGACAGGGGGACAAGGTTGGGAAGCTTTCTTT,CSVPGTGGQGWEAFF
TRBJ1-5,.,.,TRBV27,TGTGCCAGCAGTTCTATCCCCGCAGGGATGAACAATCAGCCCCAGCATTTT,CASSSIPAGMNNQPQHF
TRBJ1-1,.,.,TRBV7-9,TGTGCCGACAGCAGGGTCGACACTGAAGCTTTCTTT,CADSRVDTEAFF
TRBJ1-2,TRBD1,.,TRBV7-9,TGTGCCAGCAGCTCACGACAGGGCCCTAACTATGGCTACACCTTC,CASSSRQGPNYGYTF
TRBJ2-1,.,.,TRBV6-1,TGTGCCAGCAGTGAAGTTCAACACAATGAGCAGTTCTTC,CASSEVQHNEQFF
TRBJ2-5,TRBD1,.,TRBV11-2,TGTGCCAGCAGCCCAGGAGGGGGGACAGGGGGGACCCAGTACTTC,CASSPGGGTGGTQYF
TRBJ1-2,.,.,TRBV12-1,TGTGCCAGCAGTCGAGGGACAGGAGTGTCGACTATGGGCTACACCTTC,CASSRGTGVSTMGYTF
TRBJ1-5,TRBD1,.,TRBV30,TGTGCCGAGAGCCAGGGGGACAATCAGCCCCAGCATTTT,CAESQGDNQPQHF
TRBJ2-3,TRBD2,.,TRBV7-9,TGTGCCAGCAGCTTAGCGTGGGAGGGCCCCCTAGATACGCAGTATTTT,CASSLAWEGPLDTQYF
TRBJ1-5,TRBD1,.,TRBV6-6,TGTGCCAGCAGTTACCCGGGACAGTCTAATCAGCCCCAGCATTTT,CASSYPGQSNQPQHF
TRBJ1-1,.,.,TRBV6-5,TGTGCCAGCAGGCTAGGAGGCAGCACTGAAGCTTTCTTT,CASRLGGSTEAFF
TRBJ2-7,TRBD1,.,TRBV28,TGTGCCAGCAGTTCCGCCGGGACAGGGGATCTTAGCGGGGTTGCCTACGAGCAGTACTTC,CASSSAGTGDLSGVAYEQYF
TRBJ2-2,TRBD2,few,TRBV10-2,TGCGCCAGCAGTGTACTAGCGGGAGCTACCGGGGAGCTGTTTTTT,CASSVLAGATGELFF
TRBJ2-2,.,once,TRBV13,TGTGCCAGCAGCCACGCCCGGGGTCGGGAGCTGTTTTTT,CASSHARGRELFF
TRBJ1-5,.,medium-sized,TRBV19,TGTGCCAGTAGTATAGCTTGGGCTATCAATCAGCCCCAGCATTTT,CASSIAWAINQPQHF
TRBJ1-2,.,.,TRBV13,TGTGCCAGCAGCTTAGGACGTCAGAAAATCTATGGCTACACCTTC,CASSLGRQKIYGYTF
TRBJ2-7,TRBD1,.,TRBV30,TGTGCCTGGGGGACAGGGTCCTTTTCCTACGAGCAGTACTTC,CAWGTGSFSYEQYF
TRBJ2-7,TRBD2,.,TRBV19,TGTGCCAGTACCGTTAGCGGGGGCCTCTCCTACGAGCAGTACTTC,CASTVSGGLSYEQYF
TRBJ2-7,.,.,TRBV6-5,TGTGCCAGCAGTTACGACACGATGGGCTACGAGCAGTACTTC,CASSYDTMGYEQYF
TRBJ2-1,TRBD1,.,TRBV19,TGTGCCAGTAGACAGGGGAGCTCCTACAATGAGCAGTTCTTC,CASRQGSSYNEQFF
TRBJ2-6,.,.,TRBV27,TGTGCCAGCAGTTTATTACGGGTCCCGGGCTCTGGGGCCAACGTCCTGACTTTC,CASSLLRVPGSGANVLTF
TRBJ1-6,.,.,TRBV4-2,TGTGCCAGCAGCTCCCGGGACACTGGACGTAATTCACCCCTCCACTTT,CASSSRDTGRNSPLHF
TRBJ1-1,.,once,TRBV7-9,TGTGCCAGCAGCTGGAGCAGAGATCGCATGAACACTGAAGCTTTCTTT,CASSWSRDRMNTEAFF
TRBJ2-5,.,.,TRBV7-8,TGTGCCAGCAGCTCGAATGGGCCGGGGAGAGTTCCGGAGACCCAGTACTTC,CASSSNGPGRVPETQYF
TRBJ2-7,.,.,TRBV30,TGTGCCTGGATTGGCAGAGACTCCTACGAGCAGTACTTC,CAWIGRDSYEQYF
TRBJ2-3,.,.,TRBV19,TGTGCCAGTAGTATAGCGGGGGCAAGCACAGATACGCAGTATTTT,CASSIAGASTDTQYF